Following are 24 T cell receptor beta chains from one sample sequenced in a study of shared clonotypes between healthy human individuals. Terminally differentiated effector memory CD45RA+ cells were left out of the naive CD8 fraction, which was CD45RO-negative and positively selected for CCR7. The repertoire was sequenced with immunoSEQ multiplex PCR; TCRdb's copy has only in-frame clones and lacks some. The sample shows some 2,100,000 clones, under 95% of them seen only once. The sample consisted of naive CD8+ T cells from PBMCs. These receptors originate from a man younger than 35 in good health. Some clones in this sample may be carry-over from other donors' samples.

This chain uses TRBV6-1 with TRBJ2-1; D call uncertain. Trimming left V 11 bases short and J 4 bases short, with 3 bases between. Germline assignment: CDR1 MNHNS and CDR2 SASEGT. This CDR3 comprises 9 residues. The CDR3 bases are TGTGCCGTATACAATGAGCAGTTCTTC. Protein product: CAVYNEQFF.

The table lists this clone with a count of one. The sample carries other DNA sequences with the same CDR3. The chain combines TRBV7-2 with TRBJ2-7, with D unclear. Trimming took off 3 bases at V and 4 bases at J, with 10 bases between the two ends. The CDR3 contains 13 residues. In germline, CDR1 is SGHTA, CDR2 FQGNSA. For the CDR3, the DNA is TGTGCCAGCAGCTTCGGGCGGTCTTACGAGCAGTACTTC. It yields the protein CASSFGRSYEQYF.

This clone was seen a few times. The J gene is TRBJ1-1, the V gene TRBV30; 7 nucleotides match TRBD1. Trimming took 2 bases from V and 5 from J; bases not matched to a gene: 2. Germline V gene lookup returns CDR1 GTSNPN and CDR2 SVGIG (reference sequence). The length of the CDR3 is 12 residues. The CDR3 sequence is CAWSPTGTEAFF. The CDR3 bases are TGTGCCTGGAGTCCGACAGGGACTGAAGCTTTCTTT. Using reference TRBV30 and TRBJ1-1 for the parts outside the CDR3, the full variable domain is SQTIHQWPATLVQPVGSPLSLECTVEGTSNPNLYWYRQAAGRGLQLLFYSVGIGQISSEVPQNLSASRPQDRQFILSSKKLLLSDSGFYLCAWSPTGTEAFFGQGTRLTVV.

The chain combines TRBV7-6 with TRBJ2-7; 10 bases are a match to TRBD1. This CDR3 spans 15 amino acids. The V gene's germline CDR1 is SGHVS and CDR2 FNYEAQ. J gave up 6 bases and V 4 bases, and 9 bases lay outside the gene matches. The CDR3 sequence: CASSSGGGTGVEQYF. CDR3 nucleotide sequence: TGTGCCAGCAGCTCAGGAGGTGGGACAGGGGTCGAGCAGTACTTC.

The chain carries TRBV30 and TRBJ1-2, with D possibly being TRBD1 (5 bases). The germline V gene encodes CDR1 GTSNPN and CDR2 SVGIG (reference sequence). V was pared by 3 bases and J by 4 bases, with 33 bases between. The length of the CDR3 is 20 residues. CDR3 loop: CAWRSRVWAGSKVLGYGYTF. The CDR3 nucleotides are TGTGCCTGGAGATCACGCGTTTGGGCAGGGAGTAAGGTCTTAGGCTATGGCTACACCTTC.

The J gene is TRBJ2-7, the V gene TRBV6-1, with D maybe TRBD2 (6 bases). This CDR3 is 16 amino acids long. Trimming took 4 bases from V and 2 from J, leaving 18 bases between them. Germline CDR1 reads MNHNS; CDR2 reads SASEGT. CDR3: CASSVLEGLDTYEQYF. The DNA for the CDR3 is TGTGCCAGCAGTGTATTGGAGGGACTTGATACCTACGAGCAGTACTTC.

The V gene is TRBV27, the J gene TRBJ2-2; D gene unclear. Germline values: CDR1 MNHEY, CDR2 SMNVEV (reference sequence). This CDR3 comprises 14 residues. Trimming took off 3 bases at V and 10 bases at J, with 15 bases between the two ends. CDR3 in amino acids: CASSFLPSPAELFF. DNA for the CDR3: TGTGCCAGCAGTTTTCTGCCTTCTCCCGCGGAGCTGTTTTTT.

The V gene is TRBV27, the J gene TRBJ1-5; D gene unclear. Germline V gene sequence: CDR1 MNHEY, CDR2 SMNVEV (reference sequence). The V and J ends lost 3 bases and 2 bases respectively, with 14 bases between them. This CDR3 has 16 amino acids. The CDR3 DNA reads as TGTGCCAGCAGTTTGGGAGGGAGGCCCGGCAATCAGCCCCAGCATTTT. As protein: CASSLGGRPGNQPQHF.

The chain recombines TRBV30 with TRBJ2-5; TRBD1 matches 7 bases. Near its end, the DNA agrees better with TRBJ2-7, so the J call may be wrong. The CDR3 covers 14 residues. Germline V gene lookup returns CDR1 GTSNPN and CDR2 SVGIG (reference sequence). In nucleotides, the CDR3 is TGTGCCTGGAGTGTATGGACAGGTCCCTACGAGCAGTACTTC. Amino acid sequence: CAWSVWTGPYEQYF.

The chain couples TRBV11-2 to TRBJ2-1; D unclear. CDR1 is SGHAT and CDR2 is FQNNGV in the germline V gene. V shed 6 bases and J shed 0 bases, with 12 bases lying between them. This CDR3 is 15 amino acids long. CDR3 nucleotides: TGTGCCAGCAGATCCCTTCAGACCTCCTACAATGAGCAGTTCTTC. It encodes CASRSLQTSYNEQFF.

The V gene is TRBV6-5, the J gene TRBJ2-2; 12 positions match TRBD2. The CDR3 totals 15 residues. CDR1 and CDR2 (germline): MNHEY, SVGAGI. The J segment lost 6 bases and the V segment lost 4 bases, leaving 3 bases of the junction unmatched. The CDR3 DNA is TGTGCCAGCAGTTCTAGCGGGAGGGCCTCCGGGGAGCTGTTTTTT. This codes for CASSSSGRASGELFF.

In nucleotides, the CDR3 is TGTGCCATCCTGGGCCACAATGAGCAGTTCTTC. This codes for CAILGHNEQFF. The chain employs TRBV21-1 and TRBJ2-1; no check of the table's D call, TRBD1, against the DNA was made. TRBV21-1 is listed as a pseudogene. The CDR3 totals 11 residues.

This clone was recorded only once. V is TRBV28 and J is TRBJ1-1; D uncertain. V shed 5 bases and J shed 1 base, with 11 bases lying between them. The CDR3 is made up of 14 amino acids. The germline V gene has CDR1 MDHEN and CDR2 SYDVKM. The CDR3 here is CASSPRTENTEAFF. The CDR3, as DNA: TGTGCCAGCAGTCCCCGGACGGAGAACACTGAAGCTTTCTTT. Together with reference TRBV28 and TRBJ1-1, the CDR3 gives the full variable domain: DVKVTQSSRYLVKRTGEKVFLECVQDMDHENMFWYRQDPGLGLRLIYFSYDVKMKEKGDIPEGYSVSREKKERFSLILESASTNQTSMYLCASSPRTENTEAFFGQGTRLTVV.

The V gene is TRBV25-1, the J gene TRBJ2-7; 9 bases fit TRBD1. V shed 9 bases and J 5 bases; nucleotides not matched to a gene: 11. Germline CDR1 reads MGHDK; CDR2 reads SYGVNS. This CDR3 region has 14 residues. CDR3: CASQNRDRVHEQYF. DNA of the CDR3: TGTGCCAGTCAGAACCGGGACAGGGTACACGAGCAGTACTTC.

The chain links TRBV27 to TRBJ2-7; D might be TRBD2 (7 bases). CDR1 is MNHEY and CDR2 is SMNVEV in the germline V gene (reference sequence). The V and J ends lost 1 base and 2 bases respectively, with 15 bases between them. This CDR3 comprises 16 residues. The CDR3 DNA sequence: TGTGCCAGCAGTTTATTGTGGACGGGGGGCGCCTACGAGCAGTACTTC. Amino acid sequence: CASSLLWTGGAYEQYF.

This rearrangement joins TRBV9 to TRBJ2-2; TRBD1 is a possible D gene (5 bases). The CDR3 sequence is 15 residues long. With 0 bases removed from V and 1 base from J, the gap between germline ends came to 7 bases. The germline V gene has CDR1 SGDLS and CDR2 YYNGEE. CDR3 sequence (DNA): TGTGCCAGCAGCGTAGCTGGACAGAACACCGGGGAGCTGTTTTTT. This codes for CASSVAGQNTGELFF.

The V and J genes are TRBV27 and TRBJ2-7; 12 bases map to TRBD2. Germline assignment: CDR1 MNHEY and CDR2 SMNVEV (reference sequence). V shed 5 bases, J shed 2 bases, and the junction held 4 bases outside the gene matches. The CDR3 spans 15 residues. CDR3 coding DNA: TGTGCCAGCAGTCCGACTAGCGGGGGAACCTACGAGCAGTACTTC. Translated: CASSPTSGGTYEQYF.

The chain couples TRBV7-8 to TRBJ2-7, with 8 bases lining up with TRBD1. The J segment lost 7 bases and the V segment lost 1 base, leaving 9 bases of the junction unmatched. This CDR3 contains 15 residues. Looked up from germline, CDR1 is SGHVS and CDR2 is FQNEAQ. The CDR3 DNA reads as TGTGCCAGCAGCTTAGGGACAGGGCGGTCTGGAGAGCAGTACTTC. Protein: CASSLGTGRSGEQYF.

The rearrangement links TRBV5-1 to TRBJ1-1; D remains ambiguous. Germline assignment: CDR1 SGHRS and CDR2 YFSETQ. V gave up 7 bases and J gave up 1 base, with 11 bases separating them. The length of the CDR3 is 13 residues. The CDR3: CASWEAPNTEAFF. The DNA for the CDR3 is TGCGCCAGCTGGGAGGCCCCGAACACTGAAGCTTTCTTT.

This chain links TRBV28 with TRBJ1-1; the D is unclear. The V end was cut by 5 bases, the J end by 0 bases, with 7 bases between. The germline V gene encodes CDR1 MDHEN and CDR2 SYDVKM. CDR3 size: 13 residues. This chain's CDR3 is CASSEHVNTEAFF. Here the CDR3 DNA reads TGTGCCAGCAGTGAACACGTGAACACTGAAGCTTTCTTT.

The chain couples TRBV7-2 to TRBJ2-3, with D unresolved. CDR3 length: 13 amino acids. In germline, CDR1 is SGHTA, CDR2 FQGNSA. V was trimmed by 5 bases and J by 6 bases, leaving 12 bases between them. This CDR3 reads CASSPERADTQYF. For the CDR3, the DNA is TGTGCCAGCAGCCCGGAAAGGGCGGATACGCAGTATTTT.

This chain joins TRBV11-2 and TRBJ1-2; no clear D gene. The CDR3 covers 15 residues. V lost 5 bases and J lost 2, with 15 bases in between. CDR1 and CDR2 (germline): SGHAT, FQNNGV. In nucleotides, the CDR3 is TGTGCCAGCAGCCACCAGCTAACACAGAACTATGGCTACACCTTC. Protein: CASSHQLTQNYGYTF.

As regards this clone: Sequence at one end of the junction differs from germline and may be a read error. This chain joins TRBV2 and TRBJ2-5; 9 bases agree with TRBD2. Germline V CDR1 and CDR2: SNHLY, FYNNEI. This CDR3 is 17 amino acids long. CDR3 loop: CASCESSGTWIQETQYF. The CDR3, as DNA: TGTGCCAGCTGTGAGTCTAGCGGGACTTGGATACAAGAGACCCAGTACTTC.

A remark on this clone: The same CDR3 also results from other DNA sequences found in this sample. The chain couples TRBV28 to TRBJ2-1, with D possibly being TRBD1 or TRBD2 (5 bases each). This CDR3 region has 12 residues. The V gene lost 6 bases and the J gene lost 8 bases, with 11 bases spanning the gap. The germline V gene encodes CDR1 MDHEN and CDR2 SYDVKM. This CDR3 reads CASSPMGDEQFF. CDR3 nucleotide sequence: TGTGCCAGCAGCCCGATGGGGGATGAGCAGTTCTTC.